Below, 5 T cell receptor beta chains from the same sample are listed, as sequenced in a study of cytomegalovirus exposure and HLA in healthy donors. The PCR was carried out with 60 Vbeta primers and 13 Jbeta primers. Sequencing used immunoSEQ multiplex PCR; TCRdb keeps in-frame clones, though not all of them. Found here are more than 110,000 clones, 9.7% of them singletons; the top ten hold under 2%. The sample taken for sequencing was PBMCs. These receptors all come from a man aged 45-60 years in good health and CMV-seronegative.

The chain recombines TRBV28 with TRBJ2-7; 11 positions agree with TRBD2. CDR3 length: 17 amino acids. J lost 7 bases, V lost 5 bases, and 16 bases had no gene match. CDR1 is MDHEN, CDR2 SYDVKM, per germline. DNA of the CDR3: TGTGCCAGCAGTATCCGACTAGCGGGAAGAAGAAAGTCGGAGCAGTACTTC. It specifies CASSIRLAGRRKSEQYF.

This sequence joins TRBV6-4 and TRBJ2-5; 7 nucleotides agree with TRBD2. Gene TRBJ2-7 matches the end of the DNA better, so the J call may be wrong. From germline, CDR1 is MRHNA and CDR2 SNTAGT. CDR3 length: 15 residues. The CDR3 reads CASSRTIGGKDEQYF. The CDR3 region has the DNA TGTGCCAGCAGCCGTACGATCGGGGGGAAGGACGAGCAGTACTTC.

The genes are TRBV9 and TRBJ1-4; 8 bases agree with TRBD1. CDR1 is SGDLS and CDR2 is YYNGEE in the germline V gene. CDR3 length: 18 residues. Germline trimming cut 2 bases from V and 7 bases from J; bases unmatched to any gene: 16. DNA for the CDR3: TGTGCCAGCAGCGTCGCGGACAGGGAAGTTAACGGCCGTGAAAAACTGTTTTTT. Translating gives CASSVADREVNGREKLFF.

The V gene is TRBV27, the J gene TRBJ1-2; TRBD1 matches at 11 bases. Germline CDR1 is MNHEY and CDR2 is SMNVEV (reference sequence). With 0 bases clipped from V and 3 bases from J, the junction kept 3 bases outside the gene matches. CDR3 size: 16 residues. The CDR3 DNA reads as TGTGCCAGCAGTTTATCTGGGACAGGGGGGTACTATGGCTACACCTTC. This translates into CASSLSGTGGYYGYTF.

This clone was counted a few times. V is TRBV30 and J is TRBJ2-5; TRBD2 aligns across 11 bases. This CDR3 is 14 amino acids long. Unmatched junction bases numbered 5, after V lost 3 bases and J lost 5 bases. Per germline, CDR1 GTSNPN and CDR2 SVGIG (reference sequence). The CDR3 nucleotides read TGTGCCTGGAGACCTAGCGGGGGGCGGGAGACCCAGTACTTC. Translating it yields CAWRPSGGRETQYF.